What follows describes a single TCR beta chain. Assay: immunoSEQ multiplex PCR; the TCRdb copy retains only in-frame clones and omits some. The sample holds 4,000 to 6,000 clones, 98% seen once. These data are taken from a study of naive CD8 T cells in extremely preterm neonates. The length of the CDR3 is 18 residues. Unmatched junction bases numbered 11, after V lost 1 base and J lost 0 bases. Germline CDR1 and CDR2: LGHNA and YNFKEQ. Sequencing was performed on naive CD8+ T cells from blood. The V call is TRBV4-2, the J call TRBJ1-1; 7 bases fit TRBD1. This TCR came from a human donor in good health. CDR3 sequence (DNA): TGTGCCAGCAGCCAAGCAATTAGGGGACAGACCATGAACACTGAAGCTTTCTTT. This gives the protein CASSQAIRGQTMNTEAFF.